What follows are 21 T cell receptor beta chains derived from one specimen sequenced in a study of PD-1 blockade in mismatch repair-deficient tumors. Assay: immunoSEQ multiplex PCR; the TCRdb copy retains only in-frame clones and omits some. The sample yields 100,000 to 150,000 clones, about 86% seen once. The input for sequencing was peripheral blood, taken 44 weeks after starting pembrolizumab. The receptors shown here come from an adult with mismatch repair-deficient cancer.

The CDR3 DNA is TGTGCCAGCAGCCATGGCGGGGGTCGGCTCTATGGCTACACCTTC. Translation: CASSHGGGRLYGYTF. The V gene is TRBV11-2, the J gene TRBJ1-2; maybe TRBD1 (5 bases). The CDR3 sequence is 15 residues long. Trimming left V 5 bases short and J 4 bases short, with 17 bases between. Looked up from germline, CDR1 is SGHAT and CDR2 is FQNNGV. The whole variable domain, remainder taken from reference TRBV11-2 and TRBJ1-2, is EAGVAQSPRYKIIEKRQSVAFWCNPISGHATLYWYQQILGQGPKLLIQFQNNGVVDDSQLPKDRFSAERLKGVDSTLKIQPAKLEDSAVYLCASSHGGGRLYGYTFGSGTRLTVV.

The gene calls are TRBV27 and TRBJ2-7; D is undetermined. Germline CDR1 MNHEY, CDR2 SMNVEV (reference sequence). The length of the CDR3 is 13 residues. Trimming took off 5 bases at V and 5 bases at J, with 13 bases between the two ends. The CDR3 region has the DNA TGTGCCAGCAGTCCGACCGTAGAGGACGAGCAGTACTTC. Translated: CASSPTVEDEQYF.

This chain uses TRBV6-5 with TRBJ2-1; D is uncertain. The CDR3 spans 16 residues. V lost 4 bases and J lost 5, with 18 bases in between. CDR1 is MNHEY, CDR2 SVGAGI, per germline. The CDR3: CASSSPSETGHNEQFF. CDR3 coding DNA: TGTGCCAGCAGTTCCCCTTCCGAGACCGGCCACAATGAGCAGTTCTTC.

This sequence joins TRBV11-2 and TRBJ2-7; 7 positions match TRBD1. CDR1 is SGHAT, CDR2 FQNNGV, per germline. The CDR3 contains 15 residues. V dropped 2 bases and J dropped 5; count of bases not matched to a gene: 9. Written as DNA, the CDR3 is TGTGCCAGCAGCTTATCGGGACAGTCCCCTGACGAGCAGTACTTC. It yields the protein CASSLSGQSPDEQYF.

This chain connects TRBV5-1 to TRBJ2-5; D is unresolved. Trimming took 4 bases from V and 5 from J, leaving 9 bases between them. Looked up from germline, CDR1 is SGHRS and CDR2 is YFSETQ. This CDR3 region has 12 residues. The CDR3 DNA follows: TGCGCCAGCAGCGCCCCTCGGGAGACCCAGTACTTC. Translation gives CASSAPRETQYF.

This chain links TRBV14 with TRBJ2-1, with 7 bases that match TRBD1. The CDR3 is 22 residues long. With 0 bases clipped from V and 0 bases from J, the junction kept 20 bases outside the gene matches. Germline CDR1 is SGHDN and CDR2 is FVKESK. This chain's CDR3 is CASSQEEIAGTEVRGSYNEQFF. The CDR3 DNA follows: TGTGCCAGCAGCCAAGAAGAGATAGCCGGGACAGAAGTGAGGGGCTCCTACAATGAGCAGTTCTTC.

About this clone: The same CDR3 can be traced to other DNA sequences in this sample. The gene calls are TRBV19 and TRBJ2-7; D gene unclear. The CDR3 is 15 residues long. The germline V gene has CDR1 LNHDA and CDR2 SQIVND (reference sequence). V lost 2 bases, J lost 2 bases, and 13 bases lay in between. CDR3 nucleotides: TGTGCCAGTAGTATAACGGCAGGCGTTACCTACGAGCAGTACTTC. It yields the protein CASSITAGVTYEQYF.

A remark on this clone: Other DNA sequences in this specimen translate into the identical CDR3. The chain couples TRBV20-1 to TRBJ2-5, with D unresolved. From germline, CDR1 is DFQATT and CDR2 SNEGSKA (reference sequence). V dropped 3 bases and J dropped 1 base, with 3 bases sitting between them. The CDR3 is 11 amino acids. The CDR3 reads CSARVQETQYF. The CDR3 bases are TGCAGTGCTAGGGTCCAAGAGACCCAGTACTTC.

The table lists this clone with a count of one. This CDR3 is CASRTGTSGANVLTF. Written as DNA, the CDR3 is TGTGCCAGCCGTACAGGCACCTCTGGGGCCAACGTCCTGACTTTC. The chain carries TRBV6-1 and TRBJ2-6, with a possible D match to TRBD1 (5 bases). The length of the CDR3 is 15 residues. The germline gives CDR1 MNHNS, CDR2 SASEGT. The germline V and J ends were trimmed by 8 bases and 0 bases, with 11 bases remaining between them.

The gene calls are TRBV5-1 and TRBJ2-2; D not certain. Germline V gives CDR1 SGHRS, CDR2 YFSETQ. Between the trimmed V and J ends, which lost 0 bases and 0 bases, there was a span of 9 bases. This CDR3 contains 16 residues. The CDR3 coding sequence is TGCGCCAGCAGCTTGGCAAGAGTTTCGAACACCGGGGAGCTGTTTTTT. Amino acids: CASSLARVSNTGELFF. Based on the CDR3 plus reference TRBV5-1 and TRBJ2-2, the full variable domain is KAGVTQTPRYLIKTRGQQVTLSCSPISGHRSVSWYQQTPGQGLQFLFEYFSETQRNKGNFPGRFSGRQFSNSRSEMNVSTLELGDSALYLCASSLARVSNTGELFFGEGSRLTVL.

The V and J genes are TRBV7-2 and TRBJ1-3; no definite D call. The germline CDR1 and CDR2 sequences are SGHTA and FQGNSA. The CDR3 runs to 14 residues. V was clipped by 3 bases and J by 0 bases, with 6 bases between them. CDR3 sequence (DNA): TGTGCCAGCAGCTTGGCAGGCTCTGGAAACACCATATATTTT. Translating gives CASSLAGSGNTIYF.

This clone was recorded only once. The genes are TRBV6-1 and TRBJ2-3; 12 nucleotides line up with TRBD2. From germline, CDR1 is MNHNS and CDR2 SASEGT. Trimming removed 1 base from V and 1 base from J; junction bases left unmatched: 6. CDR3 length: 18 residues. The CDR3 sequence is CASSEGTTSGRRTDTQYF. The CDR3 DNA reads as TGTGCCAGCAGTGAAGGTACGACTAGCGGGAGACGCACAGATACGCAGTATTTT.

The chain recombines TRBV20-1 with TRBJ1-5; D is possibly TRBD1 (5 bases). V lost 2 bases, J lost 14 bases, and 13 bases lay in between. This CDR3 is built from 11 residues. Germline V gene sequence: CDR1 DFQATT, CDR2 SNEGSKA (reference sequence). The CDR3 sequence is CSARWGKTEHF. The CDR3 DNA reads TGCAGTGCTAGATGGGGGAAGACCGAGCATTTT.

CDR3 protein: CASSNDRGRTYEQYF. DNA of the CDR3: TGTGCCAGCAGCAATGACAGGGGGCGGACCTACGAGCAGTACTTC. This chain uses TRBV7-8 with TRBJ2-7; 10 nucleotides agree with TRBD1. The CDR3 totals 15 residues. CDR1 and CDR2 from the germline V gene are SGHVS and FQNEAQ. J lost 2 bases, V lost 5 bases, and 6 bases had no gene match.

DNA for the CDR3: TGTGCCAGTAGTCCGTTACAGGGGAGAGGCTCCTACAATGAGCAGTTCTTC. This sequence encodes CASSPLQGRGSYNEQFF. The chain employs TRBV19 and TRBJ2-1, with 7 bases aligning to TRBD1. Germline V gene sequence: CDR1 LNHDA, CDR2 SQIVND (reference sequence). The J segment lost 0 bases and the V segment lost 5 bases, leaving 10 bases of the junction unmatched. CDR3 length: 17 residues.

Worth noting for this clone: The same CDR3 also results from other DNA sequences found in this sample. The CDR3 coding sequence is TGTGCCAGCTCACCAGCTTCAGGAACCTACGAGCAGTACTTC. Residues: CASSPASGTYEQYF. This chain joins TRBV18 and TRBJ2-7; no reliable D call. This CDR3 comprises 14 residues. Per the germline V gene, CDR1 is KGHSH and CDR2 is LQKENI. With 2 bases removed from V and 2 bases from J, the gap between germline ends came to 10 bases.

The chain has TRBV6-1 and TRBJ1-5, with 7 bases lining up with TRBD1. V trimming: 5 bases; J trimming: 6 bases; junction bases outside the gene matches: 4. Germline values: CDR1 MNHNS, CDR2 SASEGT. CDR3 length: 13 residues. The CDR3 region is CASSRRGSQPQHF. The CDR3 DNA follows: TGTGCCAGCAGTCGCAGGGGGTCTCAGCCCCAGCATTTT.

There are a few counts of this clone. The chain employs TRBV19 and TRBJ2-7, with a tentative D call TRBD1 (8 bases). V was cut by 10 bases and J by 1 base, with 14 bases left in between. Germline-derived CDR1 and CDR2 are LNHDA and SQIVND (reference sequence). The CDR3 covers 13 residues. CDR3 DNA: TGTGCCACACAGGGGGGGCATTCCTACGAGCAGTACTTC. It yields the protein CATQGGHSYEQYF.

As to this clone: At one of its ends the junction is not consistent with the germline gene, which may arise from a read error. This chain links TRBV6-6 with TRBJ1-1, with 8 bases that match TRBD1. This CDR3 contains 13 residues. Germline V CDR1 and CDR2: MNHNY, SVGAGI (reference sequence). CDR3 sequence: CASSDSGTGEAFF. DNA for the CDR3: TGTGCCAGCAGTGACTCCGGGACAGGTGAAGCTTTCTTT.

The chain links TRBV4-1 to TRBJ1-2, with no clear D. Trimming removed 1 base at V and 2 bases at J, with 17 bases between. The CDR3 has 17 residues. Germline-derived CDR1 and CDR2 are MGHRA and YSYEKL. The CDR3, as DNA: TGCGCCAGCAGCCAAGTAATGGGCGGGATTACAAACTATGGCTACACCTTC. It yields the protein CASSQVMGGITNYGYTF.

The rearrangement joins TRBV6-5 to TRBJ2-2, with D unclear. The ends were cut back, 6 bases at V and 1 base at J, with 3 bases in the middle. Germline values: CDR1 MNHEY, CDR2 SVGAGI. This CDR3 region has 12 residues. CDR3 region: CASRQNTGELFF. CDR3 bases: TGTGCCAGCAGGCAGAACACCGGGGAGCTGTTTTTT.